This T cell receptor beta chain stems from a study of T cell responses to AZD1222 COVID-19 vaccine (dated by TCRdb to about 2021). Describing the broader study: AZD1222 recipients given second doses at about 4 weeks or at about 12 weeks were pooled, since spike-specific TCR depth and breadth were not found to differ between the two schedules. A total of 233 trial participants underwent TCR sequencing, of whom about 210 had received two doses of AZD1222 and 26 had received two doses of the MenACWY control vaccine. Trial participants were enrolled by age into 18-55, 56-69 and 70-plus year subgroups, with 148, 28 and 57 TCR-sequenced participants respectively. Paper-wide results and their limitations: After two AZD1222 doses, both the breadth and the depth of spike-specific TCRs were significantly higher than at day 0 and than in MenACWY recipients. CD4 TCRs associated with the vaccine covered the entire spike protein, and the dominant responses were in regions 160-218 and 743-854. Epitopes outside the regions mutated in the B.1.351 and B.1.1.7 variants were reportedly recognized by nearly half of the unique spike-specific TCRs. Conclusions about previously exposed vaccinees are limited, since just 6 or 7 AZD1222 recipients were seropositive for SARS-CoV-2 at baseline. The 56-69-year group was small, and its depth increase did not reach significance, likely because of low power. Because no day 14 peak-response samples were available, the repertoires could be characterized only after the peak T cell response. Most participants were white British and females outnumbered males, and the authors suggested that clonal diversity may have been underestimated.

Based on the germline V gene (reference sequence), the CDR1 and CDR2 sequences are LNHDA and SQIVND. V is pared back by 3 bases and J by 5 bases, with 13 bases lying between the germline termini. Reading from cysteine to phenylalanine, the CDR3 counts 14 amino acids. The retained sequence is limited to the CDR3, 42 bases, with the frame set at the first base. The CDR3 regions of human TCRbeta chains were subjected to immunosequencing. On the authors' methods: TCRs in the repertoires were matched against a reference library of SARS-CoV-2-specific TCRs that had been generated with the MIRA antigen-specificity platform. Breadth meant the fraction of unique TCRs that were SARS-CoV-2-associated, whereas depth meant the fraction of total T cells that were SARS-CoV-2-associated. Using the MIRA data, each spike-specific TCR was assigned both to the spike region to which the TCR was reactive and to a CD4 or CD8 class. Log10-transformed breadth and depth values were compared by one-way ANOVA with Sidak's multiple comparisons tests. TCRdb retrieved this table from immuneACCESS and kept in-frame rearrangements only. Not all clones are present; in checked studies, unresolved V genes account for under half, and no reason is known for the remainder. V, J and clone size derive from that table, while D and trimming were established from the DNA sequence. The sample records 90,000 to 150,000 clones, around 90% of which are singletons. The ten largest make up approximately 8.4% of the sample.

What this sample's time point label stands for: baseline before first vaccination. Vaccinee samples came from UK trials COV001 and COV002, including a single-blind randomized controlled phase 2/3 trial of AZD1222 (ChAdOx1 nCoV-19) in healthy adults. For TCRbeta chain sequencing, PBMC samples from trial participants were taken at day 0 and at day 28 after the second dose. This clone was observed a handful of times. What this receptor recognizes is not known. There are no base qualities to consult, and no much larger clone falls within one base. The sequencing used peripheral blood, collected on day 0 of AZD1222 vaccination. The origin of this receptor is an adult in good health. The chain uses TRBV19 and TRBJ1-2; the D gene identity is not certain. The CDR3 reads CASSIGSGLYGYTF. The DNA sequence is TGTGCCAGTAGTATTGGCTCTGGGTTATATGGCTACACCTTC.